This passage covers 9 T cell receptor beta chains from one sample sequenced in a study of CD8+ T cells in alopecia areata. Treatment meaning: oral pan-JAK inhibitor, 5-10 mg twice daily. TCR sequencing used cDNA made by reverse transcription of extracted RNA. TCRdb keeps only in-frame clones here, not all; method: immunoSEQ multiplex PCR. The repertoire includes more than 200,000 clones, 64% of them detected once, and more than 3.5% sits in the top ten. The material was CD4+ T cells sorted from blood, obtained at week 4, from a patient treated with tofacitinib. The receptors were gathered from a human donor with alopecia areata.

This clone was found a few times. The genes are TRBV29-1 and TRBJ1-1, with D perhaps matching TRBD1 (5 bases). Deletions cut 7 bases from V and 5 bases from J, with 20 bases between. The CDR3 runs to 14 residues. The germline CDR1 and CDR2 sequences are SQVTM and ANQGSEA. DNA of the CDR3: TGCAGCGGTCGTAGGGACGCCCAAGGGACTGAAGCTTTCTTT. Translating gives CSGRRDAQGTEAFF.

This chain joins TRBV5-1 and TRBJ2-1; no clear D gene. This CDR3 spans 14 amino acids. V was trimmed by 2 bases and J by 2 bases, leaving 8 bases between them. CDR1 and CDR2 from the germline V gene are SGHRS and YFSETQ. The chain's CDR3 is CASSFKEPYNEQFF. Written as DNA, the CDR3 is TGCGCCAGCAGCTTCAAGGAGCCCTACAATGAGCAGTTCTTC.

CDR3 nucleotide sequence: TGTGCCAGCAGTGAGACTAGCGGGGGGCTCACAGATACGCAGTATTTT. As protein: CASSETSGGLTDTQYF. This chain connects TRBV9 to TRBJ2-3; 13 nucleotides match TRBD2. The ends lost 5 bases at V and 2 bases at J; junction bases unmatched: 5. This CDR3 contains 16 residues. Germline V lookup: CDR1 SGDLS, CDR2 YYNGEE.

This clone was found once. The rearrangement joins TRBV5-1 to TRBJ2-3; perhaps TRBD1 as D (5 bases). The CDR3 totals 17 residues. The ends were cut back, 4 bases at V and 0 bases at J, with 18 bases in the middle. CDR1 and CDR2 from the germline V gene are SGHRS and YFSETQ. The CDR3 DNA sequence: TGCGCCAGCAGCCCGGGCCCAGGGAAATCTAGCACAGATACGCAGTATTTT. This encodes CASSPGPGKSSTDTQYF.

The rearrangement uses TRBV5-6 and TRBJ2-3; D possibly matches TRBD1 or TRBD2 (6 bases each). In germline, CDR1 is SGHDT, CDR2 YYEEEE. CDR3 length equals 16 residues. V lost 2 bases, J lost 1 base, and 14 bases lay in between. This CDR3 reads CASSLRGGYGTDTQYF. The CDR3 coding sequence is TGTGCCAGCAGCTTAAGAGGGGGGTATGGCACAGATACGCAGTATTTT.

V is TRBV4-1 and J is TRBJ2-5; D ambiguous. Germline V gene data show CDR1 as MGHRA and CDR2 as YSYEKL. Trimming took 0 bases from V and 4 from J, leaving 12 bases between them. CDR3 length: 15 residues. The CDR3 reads CASSQEGYMRETQYF. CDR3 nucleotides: TGCGCCAGCAGCCAAGAGGGGTACATGAGAGAGACCCAGTACTTC.

The CDR3 DNA reads TGTGCCAGCAGCTCTCAAACTTTGAGGGACAGATCGAACACTGAAGCTTTCTTT. Translation gives CASSSQTLRDRSNTEAFF. This chain uses TRBV11-2 with TRBJ1-1; 7 positions agree with TRBD1. The V gene end was trimmed by 4 bases and the J gene end by 1 base; junction bases not matched to a gene: 15. The CDR3 spans 18 residues. From germline, CDR1 is SGHAT and CDR2 FQNNGV.

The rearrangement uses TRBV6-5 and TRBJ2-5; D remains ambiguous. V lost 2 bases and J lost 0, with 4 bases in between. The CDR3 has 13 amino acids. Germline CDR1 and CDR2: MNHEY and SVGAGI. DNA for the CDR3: TGTGCCAGCAGTTACGGGTACCAAGAGACCCAGTACTTC. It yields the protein CASSYGYQETQYF.

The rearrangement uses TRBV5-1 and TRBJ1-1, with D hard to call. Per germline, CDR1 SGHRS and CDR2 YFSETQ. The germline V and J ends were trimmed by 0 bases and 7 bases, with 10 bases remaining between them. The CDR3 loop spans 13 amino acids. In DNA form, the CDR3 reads TGCGCCAGCAGCTTGGCCCCCCCGGATGAAGCTTTCTTT. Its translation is CASSLAPPDEAFF.